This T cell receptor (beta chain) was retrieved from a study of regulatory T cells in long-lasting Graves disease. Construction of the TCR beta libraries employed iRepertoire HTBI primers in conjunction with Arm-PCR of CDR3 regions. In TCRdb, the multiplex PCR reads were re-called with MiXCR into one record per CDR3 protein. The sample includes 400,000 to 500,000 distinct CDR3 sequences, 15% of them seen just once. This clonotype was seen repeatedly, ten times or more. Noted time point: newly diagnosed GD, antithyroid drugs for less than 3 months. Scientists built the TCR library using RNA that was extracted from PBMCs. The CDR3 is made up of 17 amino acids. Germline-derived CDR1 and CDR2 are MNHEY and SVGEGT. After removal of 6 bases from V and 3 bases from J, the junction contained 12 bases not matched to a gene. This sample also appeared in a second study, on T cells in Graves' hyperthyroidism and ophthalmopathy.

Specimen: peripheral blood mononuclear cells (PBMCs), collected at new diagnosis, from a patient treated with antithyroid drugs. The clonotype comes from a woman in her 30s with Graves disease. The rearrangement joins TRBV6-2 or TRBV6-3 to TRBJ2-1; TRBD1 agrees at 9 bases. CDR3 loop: CASSKNPGQGGYNEQFF. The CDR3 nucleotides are TGTGCCAGCAGCAAAAATCCGGGACAGGGTGGCTACAATGAGCAGTTCTTC.